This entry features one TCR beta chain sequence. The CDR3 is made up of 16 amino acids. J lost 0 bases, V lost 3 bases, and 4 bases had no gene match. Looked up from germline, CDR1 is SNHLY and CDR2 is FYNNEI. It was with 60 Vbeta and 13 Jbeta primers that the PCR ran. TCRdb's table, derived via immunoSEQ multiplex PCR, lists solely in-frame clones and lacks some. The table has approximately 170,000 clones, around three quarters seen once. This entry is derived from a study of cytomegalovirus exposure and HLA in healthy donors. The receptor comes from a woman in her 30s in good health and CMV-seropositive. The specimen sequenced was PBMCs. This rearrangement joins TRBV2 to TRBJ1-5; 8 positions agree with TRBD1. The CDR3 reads CASSDWTGSSNQPQHF. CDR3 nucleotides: TGTGCCAGCAGTGATTGGACAGGGAGTAGCAATCAGCCCCAGCATTTT.